This TCR beta chain was sequenced for a study of beta chain features in type 1 diabetes. Study-wide results and caveats: Shortening that was moderate but significant affected the TCRB CDR3s of Type 1 diabetes patients in all four CD4+ subsets.

Expressed TCRB transcripts got sequenced, as all isolated RNA was reverse transcribed. Assay used: immunoSEQ multiplex PCR; TCRdb lists only in-frame clones, some missing. The top ten clones hold under 0.02% of a sample with around 330,000 clones, around 10% of them seen once. This clone has just a few counts. Its antigen is not identified. Germline CDR1 reads SQVTM; CDR2 reads ANQGSEA. The V gene lost 2 bases and the J gene lost 0 bases, with 12 bases spanning the gap. The CDR3 is made up of 15 amino acids. The gene calls are TRBV29-1 and TRBJ2-3, with D possibly being TRBD1 (5 bases). Sequenced: naive CD4+ T cells from blood. The TCR comes from a woman aged 30 to 39 in good health. The CDR3 spells CSVELGQGSTDTQYF. Written as DNA, the CDR3 is TGCAGCGTTGAATTAGGGCAGGGCAGCACAGATACGCAGTATTTT.